This TCR beta chain was identified during a study of Graves' ophthalmopathy and Graves' hyperthyroidism. This clonotype has a count of ten or more. Amplified TCR beta CDR3 regions were obtained using RNA transcripts as template. HTBI primers served in a first-round RT-PCR, which a second-round multiplex PCR followed. TCRdb re-derived calls from the multiplex PCR reads in MiXCR, one entry per CDR3 protein. The sample comprises roughly 400,000 distinct CDR3 sequences, roughly 15% of which are singletons, and about 7% rests with the top ten. The CDR3 spans 12 residues. V was shortened by 3 bases and J by 4 bases, with 6 bases between the two germline ends.

Sequenced sample: peripheral blood. The sequence was obtained from a woman between 18 and 29 years old with stable Graves' hyperthyroidism. V is TRBV12-3 or TRBV12-4 and J is TRBJ1-1, with no clear D. In DNA, the CDR3 is TGTGCCAGCAGTTTGTGGAGCACTGAAGCTTTCTTT. Translated, it gives CASSLWSTEAFF.